Listed below are T cell receptor beta chains from one sample, sequenced in a study of beta chain features in type 1 diabetes. The repertoire was sequenced with immunoSEQ multiplex PCR; TCRdb's copy has only in-frame clones and lacks some. The sample includes under 900,000 clones, about 17% of them seen just once. Sequencing used naive CD4+ T cells from blood. The receptor set was obtained from a woman in her late teens or twenties in good health. The CDR3 runs from the conserved cysteine through the conserved F or W. D genes are given only for firm matches. Expanded clones get a size class; other rows say once, few or many, or leave the size out.

cdr3_nt cdr3_aa v_call clone_size d_call j_call
TGTGCCAGCAGTTCGCAGGGGGCTGGGGCCAACGTCCTGACTTTC CASSSQGAGANVLTF TRBV28 few TRBD1 TRBJ2-6
TGCAGTGCTAGAGGCCGTGAGACCCAGTACTTC CSARGRETQYF TRBV20-1 few . TRBJ2-5
TGTGCCAGCAGCTTCTCCACATCCCAGGGACTGCTCTACAATGAGCAGTTCTTC CASSFSTSQGLLYNEQFF TRBV7-9 few . TRBJ2-1
TGTGCCAGCAGTTTTCAGGGCGGCACTGAAGCTTTCTTT CASSFQGGTEAFF TRBV27 . . TRBJ1-1
TGTGCCAGCAGCTTAGCTGGGACACCCTACGAGCAGTACTTC CASSLAGTPYEQYF TRBV11-2 . . TRBJ2-7
TGTGCCAGCAGCTTAGGACGGGTGATGTCCACAGATACGCAGTATTTT CASSLGRVMSTDTQYF TRBV7-8 . . TRBJ2-3
TGTGCTAGTGGCGAGGGACAGAGTTCCTACAATGAGCAGTTCTTC CASGEGQSSYNEQFF TRBV12-5 . TRBD1 TRBJ2-1
TGCAGTGCGTGGTCCGGGGAAAAACTGTTTTTT CSAWSGEKLFF TRBV20-1 . . TRBJ1-4
TGTGCCAGCAGCTTATCGAGGACGGCTGGTGATACGCAGTATTTT CASSLSRTAGDTQYF TRBV7-2 few . TRBJ2-3
TGCGCCAGCAGCTTGGTCGGTAGCGGGACCCACGAGCAGTACTTC CASSLVGSGTHEQYF TRBV5-1 few TRBD2 TRBJ2-7
TGTGCCAGCAGCCGCTGGACAGGCGTAGAGAACACTGAAGCTTTCTTT CASSRWTGVENTEAFF TRBV5-4 . TRBD1 TRBJ1-1
TGTGCCAGCAGCGCCGGACAAGTTCAGCCCCAGCATTTT CASSAGQVQPQHF TRBV7-6 . . TRBJ1-5
TGTGCCAGTTTTTCGGCGGGAGCTGAGACCCAGTACTTC CASFSAGAETQYF TRBV7-9 . TRBD2 TRBJ2-5
TGTGCCAGCAGCTCGCGGACAGGGCGGGAGACCCAGTACTTC CASSSRTGRETQYF TRBV7-9 . TRBD1 TRBJ2-5
TGTGCCAGCAGCTCCCGCCCCCAGCGGATCAATGAGCAGTTCTTC CASSSRPQRINEQFF TRBV11-1 . . TRBJ2-1
TGTGCCAGCAGTCGATCTTCGGGCTACACCTTC CASSRSSGYTF TRBV6-5 . . TRBJ1-2
TGTGCCAGCAGTGGGGTAGTCTCCTACAATGAGCAGTTCTTC CASSGVVSYNEQFF TRBV2 few . TRBJ2-1
TGTGCCAGCAGCTTGCCAGGGATCGGGGAGCTGTTTTTT CASSLPGIGELFF TRBV5-4 few . TRBJ2-2
TGTGCCAGCAGCTCCGGGACAACGAACACCGGGGAGCTGTTTTTT CASSSGTTNTGELFF TRBV5-4 few . TRBJ2-2
TGTGCCAGCAGATCAACTAGCGGACACAATGAGCAGTTCTTC CASRSTSGHNEQFF TRBV6-6 few TRBD2 TRBJ2-1
TGCGCCACCAGCAGTATCACCCTGACTAGTTACGAGCAGTACTTC CATSSITLTSYEQYF TRBV15 . . TRBJ2-7
TGTGCCAGCAGTGAAGCGCGGGTGGTCCAAGAGACCCAGTACTTC CASSEARVVQETQYF TRBV2 . . TRBJ2-5
TGTGCCAGCTCACCACAGGGAGGGAATCAGCCCCAGCATTTT CASSPQGGNQPQHF TRBV18 . . TRBJ1-5
TGTGCCAGCAGCTTCACAGGCATTAGCGACACCGGGGAGCTGTTTTTT CASSFTGISDTGELFF TRBV7-2 . . TRBJ2-2
TGTGCCAGCAGTTACGGGGACCTTTATCAGCCCCAGCATTTT CASSYGDLYQPQHF TRBV6-5 once . TRBJ1-5
TGTGCCAGCGGGGCGGGAGGCAACTACGAGCAGTACTTC CASGAGGNYEQYF TRBV9 few TRBD2 TRBJ2-7
TGCAGCGTCGTCCCCGGGACAGGGGGCGACTATGGCTACACCTTC CSVVPGTGGDYGYTF TRBV29-1 . TRBD1 TRBJ1-2
TGTGCCAGCAGCCTAAGTCCCCGACTAGCGGGCAGCCAAGAGACCCAGTACTTC CASSLSPRLAGSQETQYF TRBV7-3 . TRBD2 TRBJ2-5
TGCGCCAGCAGCTTGGTTATTGGGGGGAAGCGAACTGAAGCTTTCTTT CASSLVIGGKRTEAFF TRBV5-1 . . TRBJ1-1
TGTGCCAGCAGTTACTCGAGTGGGGAAACTGAGCAGTTCTTC CASSYSSGETEQFF TRBV6-5 . . TRBJ2-1
TGTGCCAGCAGTTATAGGTTCGATCAGCCCCAGCATTTT CASSYRFDQPQHF TRBV28 few . TRBJ1-5
TGTGCCACCAGCAGACAGGGGGGTGGCTACGAGCAGTACTTC CATSRQGGGYEQYF TRBV15 . . TRBJ2-7
TGCAGCGTTGAATCGCAGCGGGACCTCCGTGAATTC CSVESQRDLREF TRBV29-1 few TRBD2 TRBJ2-7
TGTGCCAGCAGTACGGACAGGTCCTCCTACGAGCAGTACTTC CASSTDRSSYEQYF TRBV6-6 . TRBD1 TRBJ2-7
TGCGCCAGCAGCCCAGGGACTAGCGGTTACAATGAGCAGTTCTTC CASSPGTSGYNEQFF TRBV5-1 few TRBD2 TRBJ2-1
TGTGCCAGCAGCTTATCTAGCGGGGCTTCCTACGAGCAGTACTTC CASSLSSGASYEQYF TRBV7-6 few TRBD2 TRBJ2-7
TGCAGCGTTGAGTTGGGGAACACCGGGGAGCTGTTTTTT CSVELGNTGELFF TRBV29-1 few . TRBJ2-2
TGTGCCAGCAGCCTAGCTAGCGAACCCACAGATACGCAGTATTTT CASSLASEPTDTQYF TRBV7-6 . . TRBJ2-3
TGCAGTGCTCCAGGGGCCAACGTCCTGACTTTC CSAPGANVLTF TRBV20-1 few . TRBJ2-6
TGTGCCAGCAGCTTGTTGGACAGAGGGTTCCTCCACTTT CASSLLDRGFLHF TRBV5-4 . . TRBJ1-6
TGTGCCAGCAGTTTCAGGCAGGGGTTAGGTGAGACCCAGTACTTC CASSFRQGLGETQYF TRBV28 . . TRBJ2-5
TGTGCCACCAGCAGAGATGGTAGGACAAGCTACGAGCAGTACTTC CATSRDGRTSYEQYF TRBV15 few . TRBJ2-7
TGTGCCAGCAGTTTTCTGATGGGTGGCTACACCTTC CASSFLMGGYTF TRBV28 . . TRBJ1-2
TGTGCCAGCAGTTACTCTACAGGGGGGAGCTATGGCTACACCTTC CASSYSTGGSYGYTF TRBV6-5 . TRBD1 TRBJ1-2
TGCAGCGTTGTCCCTCCCGCAGATACGCAGTATTTT CSVVPPADTQYF TRBV29-1 few . TRBJ2-3